A selection of T cell receptor beta chains follows, all from one sample in a study of radiotherapy plus CTLA-4 blockade in lung cancer. TCRdb's copy holds only in-frame clones and misses some; the assay was immunoSEQ multiplex PCR. Counted here are 85,000 to 90,000 clones, about 87% occurring once; the ten biggest clones make up 15% to 20%. The source material was peripheral blood, sampled from a patient treated with radiotherapy plus ipilimumab. Every receptor here comes from a human donor with non-small cell lung cancer that progressed on radiotherapy plus ipilimumab. The CDR3 runs from the conserved cysteine through the conserved F or W. Each record gives: D gene, clone size, CDR3 length, J gene, V gene, CDR3 protein, CDR3 DNA. A D gene is named only where the DNA matches it firmly. Clone size is not always given. Where it is, it says once, few, many or a class for expanded clones.

D gene: TRBD2; clone size: once; CDR3 length: 13; J gene: TRBJ2-7; V gene: TRBV5-1; CDR3 protein: CASSTGLAAEQYF; CDR3 DNA: TGCGCCAGCAGCACGGGACTAGCGGCCGAGCAGTACTTC
D gene: TRBD1; clone size: .; CDR3 length: 13; J gene: TRBJ2-7; V gene: TRBV27; CDR3 protein: CASSSTGGYEQYF; CDR3 DNA: TGTGCCAGCAGTTCGACAGGGGGCTACGAGCAGTACTTC
D gene: .; clone size: .; CDR3 length: 15; J gene: TRBJ1-1; V gene: TRBV5-1; CDR3 protein: CASSLWQVRHTEAFF; CDR3 DNA: TGCGCCAGCAGCTTGTGGCAGGTCCGACACACTGAAGCTTTCTTT
D gene: TRBD1; clone size: .; CDR3 length: 15; J gene: TRBJ2-7; V gene: TRBV6-5; CDR3 protein: CASSYSGQGVREQYF; CDR3 DNA: TGTGCCAGCAGTTACTCGGGACAGGGGGTTCGCGAGCAGTACTTC
D gene: TRBD2; clone size: .; CDR3 length: 16; J gene: TRBJ2-1; V gene: TRBV30; CDR3 protein: CAWSESSGRRYNEQFF; CDR3 DNA: TGTGCCTGGAGCGAAAGCAGCGGGAGGCGATACAATGAGCAGTTCTTC
D gene: .; clone size: once; CDR3 length: 13; J gene: TRBJ1-6; V gene: TRBV15; CDR3 protein: CATSRDRNSPLHF; CDR3 DNA: TGTGCCACCAGCAGAGACAGAAATTCACCCCTCCACTTT
D gene: .; clone size: .; CDR3 length: 15; J gene: TRBJ2-3; V gene: TRBV4-1; CDR3 protein: CASSQEGASTDTQYF; CDR3 DNA: TGCGCCAGCAGCCAAGAAGGGGCTAGCACAGATACGCAGTATTTT
D gene: .; clone size: .; CDR3 length: 12; J gene: TRBJ1-1; V gene: TRBV5-1; CDR3 protein: CATKGGNTEAFF; CDR3 DNA: TGCGCCACCAAAGGGGGGAACACTGAAGCTTTCTTT
D gene: TRBD1; clone size: .; CDR3 length: 15; J gene: TRBJ1-2; V gene: TRBV28; CDR3 protein: CASSKTGGLTYGYTF; CDR3 DNA: TGTGCCAGCAGTAAGACAGGGGGGCTTACGTATGGCTACACCTTC
D gene: .; clone size: .; CDR3 length: 15; J gene: TRBJ2-6; V gene: TRBV5-4; CDR3 protein: CASSLGGAGANVLTF; CDR3 DNA: TGTGCCAGCAGCTTGGGAGGCGCTGGGGCCAACGTCCTGACTTTC
D gene: .; clone size: .; CDR3 length: 13; J gene: TRBJ1-1; V gene: TRBV11-2; CDR3 protein: CASSSSLNTEAFF; CDR3 DNA: TGTGCCAGCAGCTCCTCCCTGAACACTGAAGCTTTCTTT
D gene: TRBD1; clone size: .; CDR3 length: 14; J gene: TRBJ1-2; V gene: TRBV30; CDR3 protein: CAWSGDRERGGYTF; CDR3 DNA: TGTGCCTGGAGTGGCGACAGGGAGCGGGGGGGCTACACCTTC
D gene: .; clone size: .; CDR3 length: 14; J gene: TRBJ2-7; V gene: TRBV28; CDR3 protein: CASSLVAPSYEQYF; CDR3 DNA: TGTGCCAGCAGTTTAGTAGCGCCCTCCTACGAGCAGTACTTC
D gene: TRBD2; clone size: .; CDR3 length: 18; J gene: TRBJ2-1; V gene: TRBV27; CDR3 protein: CARPPLPRAGGPYNEQFF; CDR3 DNA: TGTGCCAGGCCCCCGCTCCCCAGAGCGGGAGGGCCCTACAATGAGCAGTTCTTC
D gene: .; clone size: .; CDR3 length: 15; J gene: TRBJ1-1; V gene: TRBV6-5; CDR3 protein: CASSYSSRVNTEAFF; CDR3 DNA: TGTGCCAGCAGTTACTCGAGCAGGGTAAACACTGAAGCTTTCTTT
D gene: .; clone size: .; CDR3 length: 16; J gene: TRBJ1-6; V gene: TRBV13; CDR3 protein: CASSFTAGTYYSPLHF; CDR3 DNA: TGTGCCAGCAGCTTCACCGCCGGGACATATTATTCACCCCTCCACTTT
D gene: TRBD2; clone size: .; CDR3 length: 15; J gene: TRBJ2-7; V gene: TRBV6-5; CDR3 protein: CASRILAGGPYEQYF; CDR3 DNA: TGTGCCAGCAGAATTCTAGCGGGAGGGCCCTACGAGCAGTACTTC
D gene: .; clone size: .; CDR3 length: 14; J gene: TRBJ2-1; V gene: TRBV5-4; CDR3 protein: CASSLVRAPNEQFF; CDR3 DNA: TGTGCCAGCAGCTTGGTAAGGGCCCCGAATGAGCAGTTCTTC
D gene: .; clone size: .; CDR3 length: 16; J gene: TRBJ1-3; V gene: TRBV28; CDR3 protein: CASSFARHLSGNTIYF; CDR3 DNA: TGTGCCAGCAGTTTCGCCAGACATCTCTCTGGAAACACCATATATTTT
D gene: .; clone size: .; CDR3 length: 14; J gene: TRBJ2-5; V gene: TRBV7-3; CDR3 protein: CASSQGPTQETQYF; CDR3 DNA: TGTGCCAGCAGCCAAGGACCGACCCAAGAGACCCAGTACTTC
D gene: .; clone size: .; CDR3 length: 12; J gene: TRBJ1-2; V gene: TRBV27; CDR3 protein: CASSRTGHGYTF; CDR3 DNA: TGTGCCAGCAGTCGCACGGGTCACGGCTACACCTTC
D gene: .; clone size: .; CDR3 length: 15; J gene: TRBJ1-4; V gene: TRBV4-3; CDR3 protein: CASSPDLGTNEKLFF; CDR3 DNA: TGCGCCAGCAGCCCAGATTTGGGTACTAATGAAAAACTGTTTTTT
D gene: TRBD1; clone size: .; CDR3 length: 17; J gene: TRBJ2-7; V gene: TRBV5-1; CDR3 protein: CASSLGAGGHIITEQYF; CDR3 DNA: TGCGCCAGCAGCTTGGGGGCAGGGGGTCATATTATTACGGAGCAGTACTTC
D gene: .; clone size: .; CDR3 length: 15; J gene: TRBJ1-6; V gene: TRBV5-1; CDR3 protein: CASSFGQPDNSPLHF; CDR3 DNA: TGCGCCAGCAGCTTCGGACAGCCGGATAATTCACCCCTCCACTTT
D gene: .; clone size: .; CDR3 length: 12; J gene: TRBJ1-2; V gene: TRBV2; CDR3 protein: CASSGQNYGYTF; CDR3 DNA: TGTGCCAGCAGCGGACAGAACTATGGCTACACCTTC
D gene: .; clone size: once; CDR3 length: 14; J gene: TRBJ2-5; V gene: TRBV7-9; CDR3 protein: CASKRWTFQETQYF; CDR3 DNA: TGTGCCAGCAAGCGGTGGACATTCCAAGAGACCCAGTACTTC
D gene: .; clone size: few; CDR3 length: 14; J gene: TRBJ1-2; V gene: TRBV5-1; CDR3 protein: CASSLAGGIDGYTF; CDR3 DNA: TGCGCCAGCAGCTTGGCGGGGGGGATTGATGGCTACACCTTC
D gene: .; clone size: few; CDR3 length: 15; J gene: TRBJ1-4; V gene: TRBV6-6; CDR3 protein: CASSLVGGRNEKLFF; CDR3 DNA: TGTGCCAGCAGTCTGGTGGGGGGACGGAATGAAAAACTGTTTTTT
D gene: .; clone size: .; CDR3 length: 12; J gene: TRBJ1-2; V gene: TRBV10-2; CDR3 protein: CASTKGNYGYTF; CDR3 DNA: TGCGCCAGCACCAAGGGCAACTATGGCTACACCTTC
D gene: .; clone size: .; CDR3 length: 14; J gene: TRBJ2-1; V gene: TRBV7-9; CDR3 protein: CASSLGVTYNEQFF; CDR3 DNA: TGTGCCAGCAGCTTAGGAGTTACCTACAATGAGCAGTTCTTC